This TCR beta chain was documented in a study of CXCR3-negative and CXCR3-positive naive CD8 T cells. On this clonotype: What it binds is not known.

Researchers prepared the TRB cDNA libraries using 5' RACE with UMI labels. Each CDR3 protein gets one entry in TCRdb, which reprocessed the 5' RACE reads and gives no DNA. Across approximately 66,000 distinct CDR3 sequences, the top ten clones capture approximately 1.5% of the sample. Points from the study as a whole: In cryopreserved cells, CXCR3 expression partially decreased, and fresh PBMCs were used in most assays. For memory CD8+ cells diversity was much lower, but both naive subsets had comparably high diversity.

The receptor comes from a human donor in good health. Some clones in this sample may be carry-over from other donors' samples. Sequenced sample: naive CXCR3- CD8+ T cells from blood. Sample subset: CD45RO-CCR7+CD27+CD95- naive CD8+ T cells lacking CXCR3 (TNR3-).

The CDR3 region is CASSGGLAGDEQFF. This chain joins TRBV5-1 and TRBJ2-1; there is no DNA to check the TCRdb D call of TRBD2. The CDR3 is 14 amino acids. Germline V gene lookup returns CDR1 SGHRS and CDR2 YFSETQ.